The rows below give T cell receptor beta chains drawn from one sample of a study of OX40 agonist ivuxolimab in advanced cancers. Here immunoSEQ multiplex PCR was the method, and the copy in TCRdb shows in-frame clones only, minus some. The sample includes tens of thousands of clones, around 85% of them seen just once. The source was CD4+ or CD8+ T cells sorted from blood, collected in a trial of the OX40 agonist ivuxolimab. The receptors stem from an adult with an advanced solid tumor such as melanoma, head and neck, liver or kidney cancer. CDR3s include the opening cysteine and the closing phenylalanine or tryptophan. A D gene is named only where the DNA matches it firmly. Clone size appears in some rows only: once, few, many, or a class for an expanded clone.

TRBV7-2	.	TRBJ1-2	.	CASSFDPGRAGGYTF	TGTGCCAGCAGCTTTGATCCAGGGCGGGCGGGTGGCTACACCTTC
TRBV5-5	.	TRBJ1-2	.	CASSLVSGRSNYGYTF	TGTGCCAGCAGCTTAGTAAGCGGCAGGAGTAACTATGGCTACACCTTC
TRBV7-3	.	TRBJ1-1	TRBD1	CASSPMGQGLTEAFF	TGTGCCAGCAGCCCCATGGGACAGGGATTGACTGAAGCTTTCTTT
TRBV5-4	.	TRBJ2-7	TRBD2	CASSLSGGREQYF	TGTGCCAGCAGCTTAAGCGGGGGGAGAGAGCAGTACTTC
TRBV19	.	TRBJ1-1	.	CASSLPGPMNTEAFF	TGTGCCAGTAGTCTTCCGGGTCCGATGAACACTGAAGCTTTCTTT
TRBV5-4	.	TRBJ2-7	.	CASSARDQGRREQYF	TGTGCCAGCAGCGCCCGGGACCAAGGGCGCCGCGAGCAGTACTTC
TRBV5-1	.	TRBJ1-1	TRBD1	CASSSPGGTEAFF	TGCGCCAGCAGCTCGCCAGGGGGCACTGAAGCTTTCTTT
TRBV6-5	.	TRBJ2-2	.	CASSYRPANTGELFF	TGTGCCAGCAGTTACAGGCCCGCGAACACCGGGGAGCTGTTTTTT
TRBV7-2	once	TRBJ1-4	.	CASSLGQMEKLFF	TGTGCCAGCAGCTTAGGGCAGATGGAAAAACTGTTTTTT
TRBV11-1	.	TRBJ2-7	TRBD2	CASTSGGTGEQYF	TGTGCCAGCACCTCGGGGGGGACGGGCGAGCAGTACTTC
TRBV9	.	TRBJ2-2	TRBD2	CASSPTSGVTGELFF	TGTGCCAGCAGCCCGACTAGCGGGGTCACCGGGGAGCTGTTTTTT
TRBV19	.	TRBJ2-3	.	CASSPGTGTDTQYF	TGTGCCAGTAGTCCCGGGACCGGCACAGATACGCAGTATTTT
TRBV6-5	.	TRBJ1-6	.	CASRRPLSPLHF	TGTGCCAGCAGGAGACCCCTCTCACCCCTCCACTTT
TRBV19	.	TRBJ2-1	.	CASSPGGGLDQFF	TGTGCCAGTAGTCCAGGTGGCGGGCTGGATCAGTTCTTC
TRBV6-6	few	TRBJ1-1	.	CASSYVTGRSITEAFF	TGTGCCAGCAGTTACGTCACAGGAAGGAGTATCACTGAAGCTTTCTTT
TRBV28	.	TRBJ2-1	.	CASRYLASGHNEQFF	TGTGCCAGCAGATACTTAGCGAGTGGGCACAATGAGCAGTTCTTC
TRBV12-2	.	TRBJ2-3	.	CASRRNPIPTTPRLTDTQYF	TGTGCAAGTCGCCGAAACCCCATCCCGACGACCCCCAGGCTCACAGATACGCAGTATTTT
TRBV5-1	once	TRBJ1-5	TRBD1	CASSLGQGAGQPQHF	TGCGCCAGCAGCCTAGGACAGGGGGCCGGTCAGCCCCAGCATTTT
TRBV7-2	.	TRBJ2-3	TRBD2	CASRVAGGLIDTQYF	TGTGCCAGCAGGGTAGCGGGGGGGCTGATAGATACGCAGTATTTT
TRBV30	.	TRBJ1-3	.	CAWIFNSGNTIYF	TGTGCCTGGATCTTTAACTCTGGAAACACCATATATTTT
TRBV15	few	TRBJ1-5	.	CATSRDPGYNQPQHF	TGTGCCACCAGCAGAGATCCAGGCTACAATCAGCCCCAGCATTTT
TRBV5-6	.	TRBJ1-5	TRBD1	CASSGGTGGLTEPQHF	TGTGCCAGCAGCGGCGGGACAGGTGGGCTTACGGAGCCCCAGCATTTT